Presented here are 14 T cell receptor beta chains from one specimen sequenced in a study of cytomegalovirus exposure and HLA in healthy donors listed by TCRdb under 2017. The library was generated by the immunoSEQ multiplex PCR assay. For the multiplex PCR, a mixture combining 60 forward primers for TCR Vbeta segments and 13 reverse primers for TCR Jbeta segments was used. The source is immuneACCESS, and TCRdb retained only in-frame sequences with V and J called. Part of the clones is not carried over; for the studies checked, unresolved V genes explain less than half of this, and the remainder is unexplained. This sample has some 150,000 clones in its table, and approximately 59% of those were observed once. The leading ten clones occupy 2.5% to 3.5% of the sample. Sample: PBMCs. These receptors were obtained from a man aged 35 to 55 in good health and CMV-seronegative.

The chain has TRBV5-5 and TRBJ2-5; 7 bases line up with TRBD2. The J call may be faulty, since TRBJ2-7 better matches the DNA end. Germline loops: CDR1 SGHKS, CDR2 YYEKEE (reference sequence). The CDR3 spans 13 residues. The CDR3 protein is CASSLWEGNEQYF. CDR3 DNA sequence: TGTGCCAGCAGCTTGTGGGAGGGTAACGAGCAGTACTTC.

The chain uses TRBV29-1 and TRBJ2-5, with D tentatively TRBD1 (5 bases). The CDR3 is 14 residues long. V lost 6 bases and J 3 bases, leaving 17 bases between the germline ends. Germline values: CDR1 SQVTM, CDR2 ANQGSEA. The chain's CDR3 is CSVGVVFREETQYF. The CDR3 DNA sequence: TGCAGCGTAGGGGTAGTGTTCAGGGAAGAGACCCAGTACTTC.

The rearrangement links TRBV5-3 to TRBJ2-2; D might be TRBD1 (6 bases). TRBV5-3 is placed among ORFs of uncertain function. Trimming took off 8 bases at V and 0 bases at J, with 14 bases between the two ends. The CDR3 length is 15 residues. CDR3 in amino acids: CASFFGTPNTGELFF. CDR3 bases: TGTGCCAGCTTCTTCGGGACACCGAACACCGGGGAGCTGTTTTTT.

The chain links TRBV6-5 to TRBJ2-3, with unresolved D. This CDR3 comprises 14 residues. CDR1 and CDR2 from the germline V gene are MNHEY and SVGAGI. With 6 bases removed from V and 2 bases from J, the gap between germline ends came to 12 bases. The CDR3: CASSSRLNTDTQYF. For the CDR3, the DNA is TGTGCCAGCAGCTCCCGGTTGAACACAGATACGCAGTATTTT.

With respect to this clone: Germline is not matched at one junction end, which may reflect a read error. This chain connects TRBV7-9 to TRBJ1-1; D is unclear. Germline V gene data show CDR1 as SEHNR and CDR2 as FQNEAQ (reference sequence). The CDR3 sequence is 15 residues long. The CDR3 sequence is CSSSSRASSGTEAFF. The CDR3 nucleotides read TGTTCCAGCAGCTCCCGGGCCTCCAGCGGGACTGAAGCTTTCTTT.

The CDR3 loop is CSVGGDSSGASTDTQYF. The CDR3 nucleotides are TGCAGCGTTGGAGGGGATTCTAGCGGAGCGAGCACAGATACGCAGTATTTT. The chain carries TRBV29-1 and TRBJ2-3, with 7 bases lining up with TRBD2. The V gene end was trimmed by 4 bases and the J gene end by 0 bases; junction bases not matched to a gene: 13. Germline V gives CDR1 SQVTM, CDR2 ANQGSEA. The CDR3 runs 17 residues.

CDR3 protein: CASSDDREAGELFF. CDR3 DNA: TGTGCCAGCAGCGACGACAGGGAGGCCGGGGAGCTGTTTTTT. The chain uses TRBV7-6 and TRBJ2-2; the D gene is possibly TRBD1 (7 bases). There are 14 residues in the CDR3. The germline gives CDR1 SGHVS, CDR2 FNYEAQ. V was pared by 5 bases and J by 6 bases, with 13 bases between.

The rearrangement joins TRBV7-9 to TRBJ2-7; tentative D call: TRBD1 (6 bases). CDR3 length: 16 residues. V lost 6 bases to trimming and J lost 3 bases, with 21 bases between them. Germline CDR1 SEHNR, CDR2 FQNEAQ (reference sequence). The DNA of the CDR3 is TGTGCCAGCAGTTCGGACAGTCTTAGCCCATTCTACGAGCAGTACTTC. It codes for CASSSDSLSPFYEQYF.

This clone came up a few times. The chain couples TRBV7-2 to TRBJ1-4, with 11 bases identical to TRBD1. V lost 3 bases and J lost 8; bases outside the gene matches: 5. CDR3 length equals 15 residues. Per the germline V gene, CDR1 is SGHTA and CDR2 is FQGNSA. The CDR3 is CASSFAGTGGEKLFF. Here the CDR3 DNA reads TGTGCCAGCAGCTTCGCCGGGACAGGGGGAGAAAAACTGTTTTTT.

V and J are TRBV11-2 and TRBJ2-5, with D unclear. V lost 5 bases and J 3 bases, leaving 7 bases between the germline ends. Germline assignment: CDR1 SGHAT and CDR2 FQNNGV. The CDR3 consists of 12 residues. This chain's CDR3 is CASSLTEETQYF. Here the CDR3 DNA reads TGTGCCAGCAGCCTTACGGAAGAGACCCAGTACTTC.

The rearrangement uses TRBV19 and TRBJ1-5; possibly TRBD1 for D (6 bases). The CDR3 has 14 residues. Germline lookup yields CDR1 LNHDA and CDR2 SQIVND (reference sequence). V was shortened by 8 bases and J by 6 bases, with 17 bases between the two germline ends. CDR3: CASQKQGSGQPQHF. The CDR3 DNA reads as TGTGCCAGTCAAAAACAGGGCTCGGGTCAGCCCCAGCATTTT.

The chain employs TRBV6-5 and TRBJ1-2; D is ambiguous. CDR1 is MNHEY, CDR2 SVGAGI, per germline. The CDR3 contains 15 residues. Trimming cost V 1 base and J 1 base, with 10 bases left between them. Here the CDR3 reads CASSYLGGGNYGYTF. The CDR3, as DNA: TGTGCCAGCAGTTACTTAGGCGGCGGTAACTATGGCTACACCTTC.

The V gene is TRBV5-4, the J gene TRBJ2-2; 7 positions agree with TRBD1. This CDR3 spans 14 amino acids. Germline CDR1 reads SGHNT; CDR2 reads YYREEE (reference sequence). The junction had 2 bases not matched to a gene; V was cut back by 4 bases and J by 2 bases. The CDR3 DNA follows: TGTGCCAGCAGCGGGGACAGAAACACCGGGGAGCTGTTTTTT. Protein product: CASSGDRNTGELFF.

The DNA of the CDR3 is TGCAGCGTTCCCAAGGGGGACGTCGCTAACTATGGCTACACCTTC. As protein: CSVPKGDVANYGYTF. The chain uses TRBV29-1 and TRBJ1-2, with D perhaps matching TRBD1 (6 bases). The V end lost 5 bases, the J end lost 0 bases, and 16 bases lay between the germline ends. CDR1 and CDR2 (germline): SQVTM, ANQGSEA. The CDR3 runs to 15 residues.